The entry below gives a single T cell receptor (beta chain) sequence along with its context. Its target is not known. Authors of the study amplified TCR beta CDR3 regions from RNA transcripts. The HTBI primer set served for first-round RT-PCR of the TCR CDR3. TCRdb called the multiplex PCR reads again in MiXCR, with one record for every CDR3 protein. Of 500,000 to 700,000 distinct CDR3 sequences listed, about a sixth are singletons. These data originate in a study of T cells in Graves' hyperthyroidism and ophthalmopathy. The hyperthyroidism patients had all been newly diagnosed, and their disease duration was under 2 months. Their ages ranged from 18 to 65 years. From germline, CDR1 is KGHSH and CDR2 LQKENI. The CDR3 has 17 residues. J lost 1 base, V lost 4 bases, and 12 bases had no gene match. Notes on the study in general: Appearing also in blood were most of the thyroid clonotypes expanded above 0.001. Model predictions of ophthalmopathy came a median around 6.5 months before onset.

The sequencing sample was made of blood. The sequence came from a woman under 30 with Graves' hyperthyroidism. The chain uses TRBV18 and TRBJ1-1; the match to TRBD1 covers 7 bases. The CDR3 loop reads CASSLWVMTGRNTEAFF. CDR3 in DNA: TGTGCCAGCTCACTATGGGTGATGACAGGGAGGAACACTGAAGCTTTCTTT.